These 14 T cell receptor beta chains were sequenced from one sample in a study of blood T cells in healthy people across ages. It was with a sample-barcoded 5' primer and a J-beta primer mix that a second PCR of roughly 7 to 12 cycles was run. TCRdb fed the 5' RACE reads into MiXCR, producing one record per CDR3 protein. The table lists some 930,000 distinct CDR3 sequences, 29% of them singletons. These same records also appear under a second study, on T cells of mothers and their children.

The sequenced sample consisted of blood. The origin of the receptors is a woman aged 40 to 50 in good health.

The chain has TRBV7-3 and TRBJ2-7; TRBD2 matches at 7 bases. The germline CDR1 and CDR2 sequences are SGHTA and FQGTGA. The CDR3 sequence is 15 residues long. Trimming cost V 1 base and J 7 bases; bases outside gene matches: 10. For the CDR3, the DNA is TGTGCCAGCAGCTTAATCGGCGGGGGAAACAATGAGCAGTACTTC. It translates to CASSLIGGGNNEQYF.

This clonotype has ten or more counts. The genes are TRBV28 and TRBJ2-7; maybe TRBD2 (5 bases). Trimming shortened V by 7 bases and J by 0 bases, and 13 bases separated the two germline ends. This CDR3 spans 14 amino acids. Germline V gene data show CDR1 as MDHEN and CDR2 as SYDVKM. In DNA form, the CDR3 reads TGTGCCAGCATAGCGTATACTAGCTCCTACGAGCAGTACTTC. It codes for CASIAYTSSYEQYF.

This sequence joins TRBV14 and TRBJ1-2, with D unresolved. Trimming pared 0 bases from V and 4 bases from J, leaving 3 bases between. This CDR3 has 12 amino acids. Germline V gene lookup returns CDR1 SGHDN and CDR2 FVKESK. The CDR3 protein is CASSQETYGYTF. The CDR3 coding sequence is TGTGCCAGCAGCCAAGAAACCTATGGCTACACCTTC.

The chain has TRBV5-1 and TRBJ2-4, with a possible D match to TRBD1 (5 bases). Germline assignment: CDR1 SGHRS and CDR2 YFSETQ. The CDR3 contains 13 residues. Between the trimmed V and J ends, which lost 3 bases and 7 bases, there was a span of 11 bases. The CDR3 DNA is TGCGCCAGCAGCTGGGGCAGTGAGAACATTCAGTACTTC. Translation: CASSWGSENIQYF.

This clonotype occurred a few times. The rearrangement joins TRBV7-9 to TRBJ2-1; the D gene is possibly TRBD1 (6 bases). Germline-derived CDR1 and CDR2 are SEHNR and FQNEAQ (reference sequence). The CDR3 length is 13 residues. Trimming took off 5 bases at V and 9 bases at J, with 14 bases between the two ends. The CDR3 region has the DNA TGTGCCAGCAGCGCAATACAGGGTCCTGAGCAGTTCTTC. Protein sequence: CASSAIQGPEQFF. Supplemented by reference TRBV7-9 and TRBJ2-1, the full variable domain reads DTGVSQNPRHKITKRGQNVTFRCDPISEHNRLYWYRQTLGQGPEFLTYFQNEAQLEKSRLLSDRFSAERPKGSFSTLEIQRTEQGDSAMYLCASSAIQGPEQFFGPGTRLTVL.

This clonotype was counted between two and nine times. The V call is TRBV6-5, the J call TRBJ2-1; TRBD1 agrees at 9 bases. Trimming cost V 5 bases and J 7 bases; bases outside gene matches: 6. The V gene's germline CDR1 is MNHEY and CDR2 SVGAGI. This CDR3 region has 14 residues. The CDR3 nucleotides are TGTGCCAGCAGTACCGGGACAGGGAGGAATGAGCAGTTCTTC. Translation: CASSTGTGRNEQFF.

This chain uses TRBV20-1 with TRBJ2-1; TRBD2 aligns across 14 bases. Looked up from germline, CDR1 is DFQATT and CDR2 is SNEGSKA (reference sequence). J was trimmed by 9 bases and V by 5 bases; bases with no gene match: 9. CDR3 length: 15 amino acids. Written as DNA, the CDR3 is TGCAGTGCTGATCCGGGACTAGCGGGGGAGGGTGAGCAGTTCTTC. Its translation: CSADPGLAGEGEQFF.

The rearrangement joins TRBV28 to TRBJ2-5; perhaps D is TRBD1 or TRBD2 (6 bases each). The CDR3 length is 13 residues. Per the germline V gene, CDR1 is MDHEN and CDR2 is SYDVKM. Trimming cost V 7 bases and J 5 bases, with 14 bases left between them. CDR3 sequence reads: CASKEGGFETQYF. The CDR3 bases are TGTGCCAGCAAGGAGGGGGGTTTTGAGACCCAGTACTTC. Using reference TRBV28 and TRBJ2-5 for the parts outside the CDR3, the full variable domain is DVKVTQSSRYLVKRTGEKVFLECVQDMDHENMFWYRQDPGLGLRLIYFSYDVKMKEKGDIPEGYSVSREKKERFSLILESASTNQTSMYLCASKEGGFETQYFGPGTRLLVL.

With regard to this clonotype: A clone one base away is much larger, so this may be a read error. This chain uses TRBV11-2 with TRBJ2-7, with 8 bases identical to TRBD1. There are 14 residues in the CDR3. Trimming took 5 bases from V and 4 from J; bases not matched to a gene: 7. CDR1 and CDR2 (germline): SGHAT, FQNNGV. CDR3 in DNA: TGTGCCAGCAGCACTGCAGGGGGCGCGTACGAGCAGTACTTC. Translated: CASSTAGGAYEQYF.

V and J are TRBV30 and TRBJ2-3; no clear D. CDR1 GTSNPN and CDR2 SVGIG come from the germline V gene (reference sequence). Trimming cost V 0 bases and J 6 bases, with 16 bases left between them. This CDR3 comprises 15 residues. The CDR3 coding sequence is TGTGCCTGGAGTGTAACGGCAGGTGGAATGGATACGCAGTATTTT. Amino acid sequence: CAWSVTAGGMDTQYF.

The chain carries TRBV11-2 and TRBJ1-1; D is unclear. This CDR3 contains 16 residues. CDR1 is SGHAT, CDR2 FQNNGV, per germline. V was pared by 4 bases and J by 5 bases, with 20 bases between. CDR3 nucleotides: TGTGCCAGCAGCTCAAAACTTGGGTCAGAGGGAACTGAAGCTTTCTTT. Translating gives CASSSKLGSEGTEAFF.

This clonotype was found many times. The chain is built from TRBV12-5 and TRBJ2-5; D possibly matches TRBD1 or TRBD2 (5 bases each). The CDR3 has 15 residues. The V end was cut by 1 base, the J end by 5 bases, with 14 bases between. Germline-derived CDR1 and CDR2 are LGHNT and FRNRAP. CDR3 nucleotide sequence: TGTGCTAGTGGTTTGGCCGGGGCGGCTGGGGAGACCCAGTACTTC. Encoded protein: CASGLAGAAGETQYF.

Many counts were recorded for this clonotype. The chain employs TRBV29-1 and TRBJ1-1, with D unclear. CDR3 length: 13 amino acids. The V end lost 7 bases, the J end lost 1 base, and 13 bases lay between the germline ends. Germline CDR1 and CDR2: SQVTM and ANQGSEA. The CDR3 DNA reads TGCAGCGGTCGCCGGGATGAGAACACTGAAGCTTTCTTT. The encoded protein is CSGRRDENTEAFF.

This clonotype was counted at least ten times. This chain connects TRBV7-2 to TRBJ2-7; weak D call: TRBD1 (5 bases). The CDR3 spans 13 residues. V lost 6 bases, J lost 0 bases, and 9 bases lay in between. Per the germline V gene, CDR1 is SGHTA and CDR2 is FQGNSA. Here the CDR3 DNA reads TGTGCCAGCAGTTGGACATCCTCCTACGAGCAGTACTTC. This gives the protein CASSWTSSYEQYF.